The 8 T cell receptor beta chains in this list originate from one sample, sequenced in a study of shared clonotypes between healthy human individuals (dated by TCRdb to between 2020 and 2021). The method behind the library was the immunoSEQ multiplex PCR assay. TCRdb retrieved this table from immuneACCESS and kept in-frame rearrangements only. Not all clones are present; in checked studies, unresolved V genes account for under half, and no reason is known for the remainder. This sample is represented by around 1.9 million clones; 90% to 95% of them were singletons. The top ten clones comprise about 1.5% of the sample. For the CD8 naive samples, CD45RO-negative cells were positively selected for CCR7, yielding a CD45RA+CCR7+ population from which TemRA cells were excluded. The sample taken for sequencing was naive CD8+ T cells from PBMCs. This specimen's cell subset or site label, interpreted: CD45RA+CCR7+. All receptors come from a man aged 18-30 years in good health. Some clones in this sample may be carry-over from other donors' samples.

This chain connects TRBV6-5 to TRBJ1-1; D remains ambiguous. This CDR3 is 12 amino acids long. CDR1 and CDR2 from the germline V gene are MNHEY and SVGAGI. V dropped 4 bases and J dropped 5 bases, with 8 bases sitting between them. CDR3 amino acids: CASSSSATEAFF. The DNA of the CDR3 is TGTGCCAGCAGTTCGTCAGCTACTGAAGCTTTCTTT.

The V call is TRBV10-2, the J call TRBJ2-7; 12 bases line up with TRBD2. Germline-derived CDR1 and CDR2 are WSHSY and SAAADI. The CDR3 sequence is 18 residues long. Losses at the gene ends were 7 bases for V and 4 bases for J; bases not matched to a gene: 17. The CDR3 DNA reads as TGCGCCAGCACAATAGGTCCCCTAGCGGGAGGGCCGGGATACGAGCAGTACTTC. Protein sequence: CASTIGPLAGGPGYEQYF.

The CDR3 spells CASSWISGGNSNQPQHF. The DNA for the CDR3 is TGTGCCAGCAGCTGGATCTCAGGGGGAAATAGCAATCAGCCCCAGCATTTT. V and J are TRBV7-2 and TRBJ1-5; the match to TRBD1 covers 7 bases. V shed 4 bases and J 0 bases; nucleotides not matched to a gene: 9. The CDR3 runs 17 residues. In germline, CDR1 is SGHTA, CDR2 FQGNSA.

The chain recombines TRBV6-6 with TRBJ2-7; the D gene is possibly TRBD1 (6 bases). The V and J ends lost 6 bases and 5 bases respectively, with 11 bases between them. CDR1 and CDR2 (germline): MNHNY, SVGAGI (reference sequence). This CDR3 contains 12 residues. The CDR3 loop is CASSAGVDEQYF. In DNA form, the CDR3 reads TGTGCCAGCAGCGCAGGGGTCGACGAGCAGTACTTC.

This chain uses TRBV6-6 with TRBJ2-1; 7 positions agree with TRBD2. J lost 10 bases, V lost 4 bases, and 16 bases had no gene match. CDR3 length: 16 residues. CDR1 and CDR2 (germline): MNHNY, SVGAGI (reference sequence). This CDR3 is CASSSTQGLVGREQFF. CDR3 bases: TGTGCCAGCAGTTCCACCCAAGGACTAGTCGGGAGGGAGCAGTTCTTC.

CDR3 nucleotides: TGTGCCAGCAGCCCCGCGACTAGGACAGGGGGCCACGAGCAGTACTTC. Amino acid sequence: CASSPATRTGGHEQYF. The chain employs TRBV11-2 and TRBJ2-7, with 11 nucleotides matching TRBD1. After removal of 5 bases from V and 5 bases from J, the junction contained 11 bases not matched to a gene. Per the germline V gene, CDR1 is SGHAT and CDR2 is FQNNGV. This CDR3 has 16 residues.

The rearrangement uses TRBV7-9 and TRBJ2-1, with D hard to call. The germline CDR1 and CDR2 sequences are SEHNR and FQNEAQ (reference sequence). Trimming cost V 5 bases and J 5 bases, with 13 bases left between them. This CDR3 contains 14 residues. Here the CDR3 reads CASSQLRLNNEQFF. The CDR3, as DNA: TGTGCCAGCAGCCAACTTAGGCTAAACAATGAGCAGTTCTTC.

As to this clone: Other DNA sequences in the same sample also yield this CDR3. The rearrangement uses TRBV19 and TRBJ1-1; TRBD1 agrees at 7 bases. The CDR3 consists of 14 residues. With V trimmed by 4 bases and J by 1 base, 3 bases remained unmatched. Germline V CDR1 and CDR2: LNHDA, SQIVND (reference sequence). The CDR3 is CASSTRQGNTEAFF. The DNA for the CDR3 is TGTGCCAGTAGTACACGACAGGGGAACACTGAAGCTTTCTTT.